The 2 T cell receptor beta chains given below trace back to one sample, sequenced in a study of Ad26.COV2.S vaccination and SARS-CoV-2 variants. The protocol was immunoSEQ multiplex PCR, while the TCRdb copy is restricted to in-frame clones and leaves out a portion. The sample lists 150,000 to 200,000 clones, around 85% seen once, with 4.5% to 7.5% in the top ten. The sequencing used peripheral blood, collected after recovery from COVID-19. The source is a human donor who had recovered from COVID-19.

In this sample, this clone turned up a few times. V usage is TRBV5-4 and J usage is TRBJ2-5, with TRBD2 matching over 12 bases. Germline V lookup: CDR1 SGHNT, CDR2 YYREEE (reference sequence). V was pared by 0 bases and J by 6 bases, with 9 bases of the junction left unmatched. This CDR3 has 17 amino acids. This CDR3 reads CASSLGLLRTSGKTQYF. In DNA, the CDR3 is TGTGCCAGCAGCTTGGGGTTGCTACGGACTAGCGGGAAGACCCAGTACTTC.

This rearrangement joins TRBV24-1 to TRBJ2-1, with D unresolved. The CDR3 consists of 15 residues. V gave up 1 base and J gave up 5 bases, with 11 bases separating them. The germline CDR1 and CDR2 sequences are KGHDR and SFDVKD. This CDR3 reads CATSDLRPPDNEQFF. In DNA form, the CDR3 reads TGTGCCACCAGTGATTTACGCCCACCGGACAATGAGCAGTTCTTC.